The next 25 T cell receptor beta chains were all read from a single sample in a study of blood T cells in healthy people across ages (dated by TCRdb to between 2014 and 2017). The library was generated by 5' RACE. The instrument was an Illumina HiSeq 2500. The second PCR ran for about 7 to 11 cycles and used a J-beta primer mix along with a sample-barcoded 5' primer. TCRdb reprocessed the public reads (quality trimming at Q25 with fastp, clone calling with MiXCR) and kept in-frame beta chains. CDR3 protein duplicates are merged, each entry listing the most common genes and DNA. This sample has some 920,000 distinct CDR3 sequences in its table, and roughly half of those were observed once. The top ten clones comprise 20% to 25% of the sample. Sequencing was done on a sample of blood. These receptors all come from a woman aged 55-69 years in good health.

The chain combines TRBV14 with TRBJ2-3, with D possibly being TRBD1 (5 bases). CDR1 SGHDN and CDR2 FVKESK come from the germline V gene. The CDR3 spans 13 residues. V was cut by 5 bases and J by 4 bases, with 10 bases left in between. The CDR3 here is CASSAGFADTQYF. The CDR3 nucleotides read TGTGCCAGCAGCGCAGGGTTCGCAGATACGCAGTATTTT.

The V and J genes are TRBV5-4 and TRBJ1-4, with D unresolved. This CDR3 is 14 amino acids long. Trimming stripped 6 bases from V and 7 bases from J, with 16 bases between. Germline CDR1 SGHNT, CDR2 YYREEE (reference sequence). CDR3 region: CASKGTLLTEKLFF. CDR3 nucleotides: TGTGCCAGCAAGGGCACATTATTAACTGAAAAACTGTTTTTT.

The gene calls are TRBV10-2 and TRBJ2-4; D is unresolved. The last part of the DNA fits TRBJ2-7 better; the J call may be wrong. Germline V gene lookup returns CDR1 WSHSY and CDR2 SAAADI. The CDR3 is made up of 13 amino acids. Written as DNA, the CDR3 is TGCGCCAGCATGAGGACGAACGCCCACGAGCAGTACTTC. It yields the protein CASMRTNAHEQYF.

This clonotype was seen a handful of times. The chain is built from TRBV28 and TRBJ2-7, with 7 bases identical to TRBD2. Germline CDR1 reads MDHEN; CDR2 reads SYDVKM. V lost 2 bases to trimming and J lost 4 bases; unmatched junction nucleotides: 11. The CDR3 loop spans 16 amino acids. The CDR3 reads CASSLPIAGRRYEQYF. CDR3 nucleotides: TGTGCCAGCAGTTTACCGATAGCGGGCAGAAGATACGAGCAGTACTTC.

The rearrangement joins TRBV20-1 to TRBJ2-7; 9 bases are shared with TRBD2. The CDR3 is 15 residues long. V shed 3 bases and J 2 bases; nucleotides not matched to a gene: 8. Germline lookup yields CDR1 DFQATT and CDR2 SNEGSKA (reference sequence). DNA for the CDR3: TGCAGTGCTAGTGGGCGGGAGGGATATACCTACGAGCAGTACTTC. This translates into CSASGREGYTYEQYF.

The V and J genes are TRBV3-1 and TRBJ2-3; a possible D gene is TRBD2 (6 bases). Germline V gene lookup returns CDR1 LGHDT and CDR2 YNNKEL (reference sequence). The CDR3 spans 15 residues. The V end lost 2 bases, the J end lost 1 base, and 10 bases lay between the germline ends. In DNA form, the CDR3 reads TGTGCCAGCAGCCAAATGTTAGCGGGCACAGATACGCAGTATTTT. Protein sequence: CASSQMLAGTDTQYF.

The CDR3 here is CSAAGIDTQYF. Written as DNA, the CDR3 is TGCAGTGCTGCAGGGATAGATACGCAGTATTTT. The chain joins TRBV20-1 to TRBJ2-3; D possibly corresponds to TRBD1 (5 bases). The V end was cut by 5 bases, the J end by 5 bases, with 8 bases between. The CDR3 covers 11 residues. Germline-derived CDR1 and CDR2 are DFQATT and SNEGSKA (reference sequence).

This chain links TRBV7-2 with TRBJ2-4; either TRBD1 or TRBD2 may fit D (5 bases each). The tail of the sequence fits TRBJ2-7 better, so the J call may be wrong. Germline V lookup: CDR1 SGHTA, CDR2 FQGNSA. The CDR3 totals 15 residues. The CDR3 nucleotides are TGTGCCAGCAGCAAAGAGAGGGACCCCTCCTACGAGCAGTACTTC. This codes for CASSKERDPSYEQYF.

This clonotype came up once. Possible read error: a much larger clone is one base away. The chain joins TRBV3-1 to TRBJ1-2, with TRBD1 as a possible D gene (5 bases). This CDR3 is built from 15 residues. CDR1 LGHDT and CDR2 YNNKEL come from the germline V gene (reference sequence). Here the CDR3 reads CASSQEGRQGVGCTF. The CDR3 DNA follows: TGTGCCAGCAGCCAAGAAGGGCGGCAGGGCGTAGGCTGCACCTTC.

This clonotype was counted many times. In DNA form, the CDR3 reads TGTGCCAGCAGTTACGGGAGGGCATCGTCTGAGCAGTACTTC. This encodes CASSYGRASSEQYF. The rearrangement links TRBV7-2 to TRBJ2-4; 8 positions match TRBD2. Germline lookup yields CDR1 SGHTA and CDR2 FQGNSA. The CDR3 sequence is 14 residues long. Losses at the gene ends were 6 bases for V and 13 bases for J; bases not matched to a gene: 14.

The chain couples TRBV28 to TRBJ2-7; TRBD2 aligns across 14 bases. The CDR3 runs to 15 residues. The germline V gene encodes CDR1 MDHEN and CDR2 SYDVKM. V was clipped by 7 bases and J by 9 bases; unmatched bases: 11. For the CDR3, the DNA is TGTGCCAGCACCCCACGACTAGCGGGAGGGCCAGCGCAGTACTTC. It specifies CASTPRLAGGPAQYF.

Concerning this clonotype: A much larger clone differs from this one at a single base, so this may be a read error. This chain joins TRBV27 and TRBJ2-7; 10 nucleotides agree with TRBD2. The CDR3 is 14 amino acids. Trimming removed 5 bases from V and 3 bases from J; junction bases left unmatched: 4. Germline V gene data show CDR1 as MNHEY and CDR2 as SMNVEV (reference sequence). CDR3 residues: CASSGRLAGYEQYF. In nucleotides, the CDR3 is TGTGCCAGCAGTGGCCGACTAGCGGGCTACGAGCAGTACTTC.

This chain joins TRBV20-1 and TRBJ2-1, with D perhaps assigned TRBD1 or TRBD2 (5 bases each). Deletions cut 5 bases from V and 4 bases from J, with 15 bases between. CDR3 length: 14 residues. The germline CDR1 and CDR2 sequences are DFQATT and SNEGSKA (reference sequence). CDR3 DNA: TGCAGTGCTGGACAACAGCGGAGATACAATGAGCAGTTCTTC. As protein: CSAGQQRRYNEQFF.

The genes are TRBV12-3 or TRBV12-4 and TRBJ2-1; 12 bases align to TRBD2. After removal of 3 bases from V and 7 bases from J, the junction contained 4 bases not matched to a gene. The CDR3 contains 15 residues. The CDR3 loop is CASSFWTSGVNEQFF. The CDR3 coding sequence is TGTGCCAGCAGTTTTTGGACTAGCGGGGTTAATGAGCAGTTCTTC.

The count of this clonotype is one. The chain carries TRBV4-1 and TRBJ2-7; 8 bases fit TRBD2. The CDR3 extends over 18 amino acids. V gave up 3 bases and J gave up 0 bases; unmatched junction bases: 13. Germline-derived CDR1 and CDR2 are MGHRA and YSYEKL. The CDR3 sequence: CASSQSPLLAASSYEQYF. CDR3 DNA sequence: TGCGCCAGCAGCCAGAGCCCCTTACTAGCGGCAAGCTCCTACGAGCAGTACTTC.

This sequence joins TRBV24-1 and TRBJ2-1; 9 positions agree with TRBD1. V lost 7 bases, J lost 6 bases, and 6 bases stayed unmatched. Germline lookup yields CDR1 KGHDR and CDR2 SFDVKD. The CDR3 is 14 amino acids. For the CDR3, the DNA is TGTGCCACCAGAGAGACAGGGGGGGGCAATGAGCAGTTCTTC. Its protein is CATRETGGGNEQFF.

The chain has TRBV28 and TRBJ2-7; D might be TRBD1 (5 bases). V was clipped by 2 bases and J by 0 bases, with 11 bases between them. There are 15 residues in the CDR3. Germline assignment: CDR1 MDHEN and CDR2 SYDVKM. The CDR3 loop is CASSLDSFSSYEQYF. CDR3 coding DNA: TGTGCCAGCAGTTTAGACAGTTTTAGCTCCTACGAGCAGTACTTC.

The chain recombines TRBV7-9 with TRBJ2-7, with D possibly called TRBD1 or TRBD2 (5 bases each). V was pared by 4 bases and J by 7 bases, with 14 bases between. This CDR3 comprises 13 residues. Germline-derived CDR1 and CDR2 are SEHNR and FQNEAQ (reference sequence). CDR3 nucleotide sequence: TGTGCCAGCAGCTCCTGGGGGAAGCTAGAGCAGTACTTC. Its translation is CASSSWGKLEQYF. The full variable domain, completed using reference TRBV7-9 and TRBJ2-7, is DTGVSQNPRHKITKRGQNVTFRCDPISEHNRLYWYRQTLGQGPEFLTYFQNEAQLEKSRLLSDRFSAERPKGSFSTLEIQRTEQGDSAMYLCASSSWGKLEQYFGPGTRLTVT.

The rearrangement joins TRBV12-3 or TRBV12-4 to TRBJ2-1; 7 bases agree with TRBD1. The CDR3 runs 18 residues. Trimming removed 6 bases from V and 0 bases from J; junction bases left unmatched: 14. CDR3 nucleotide sequence: TGTGCCAGCAGGGGGTGGGGACAGCAGATAAGCTCCTACAATGAGCAGTTCTTC. Translation gives CASRGWGQQISSYNEQFF.

CDR3: CSASPANVQFF. For the CDR3, the DNA is TGCAGTGCTAGTCCGGCGAACGTGCAGTTCTTC. This sequence joins TRBV20-1 and TRBJ2-1; no reliable D call. Germline V gives CDR1 DFQATT, CDR2 SNEGSKA (reference sequence). The CDR3 is 11 amino acids. V was clipped by 3 bases and J by 12 bases, with 12 bases between them.

This clonotype was detected a few times. The J gene is TRBJ1-2, the V gene TRBV29-1; no clear D. Per germline, CDR1 SQVTM and CDR2 ANQGSEA. V was shortened by 4 bases and J by 0 bases, with 12 bases between the two germline ends. The CDR3 runs 14 residues. CDR3 region: CSVAGIEANYGYTF. In nucleotides, the CDR3 is TGCAGCGTTGCTGGCATAGAAGCTAACTATGGCTACACCTTC.

This clonotype was detected ten times or more. This rearrangement joins TRBV29-1 to TRBJ2-7, with 8 nucleotides matching TRBD2. The CDR3 contains 16 residues. V shed 4 bases, J shed 2 bases, and the junction held 13 bases outside the gene matches. Germline V gene lookup returns CDR1 SQVTM and CDR2 ANQGSEA. CDR3 coding DNA: TGCAGCGTTGCCGGCCTAGCGGGTGTTGTCACCTACGAGCAGTACTTC. Amino acids: CSVAGLAGVVTYEQYF.

This chain connects TRBV5-1 to TRBJ2-5; 7 bases match TRBD2. CDR1 SGHRS and CDR2 YFSETQ come from the germline V gene. V trimming: 7 bases; J trimming: 5 bases; junction bases outside the gene matches: 11. This CDR3 region has 14 residues. This CDR3 is CASGREPRWETQYF. The CDR3 DNA is TGCGCCAGCGGGCGGGAGCCACGATGGGAGACCCAGTACTTC.

The chain combines TRBV20-1 with TRBJ2-1; possibly TRBD2 for D (6 bases). Trimming left V 1 base short and J 0 bases short, with 13 bases between. The CDR3 is 16 residues long. CDR1 DFQATT and CDR2 SNEGSKA come from the germline V gene (reference sequence). DNA for the CDR3: TGCAGTGCTAGAGGAGTTGGGGGGAGCTCCTACAATGAGCAGTTCTTC. It codes for CSARGVGGSSYNEQFF.

This clonotype was detected only a few times. The chain employs TRBV5-1 and TRBJ2-5; D is unresolved. With 0 bases removed from V and 4 bases from J, the gap between germline ends came to 16 bases. The V gene's germline CDR1 is SGHRS and CDR2 YFSETQ. CDR3 length: 16 amino acids. DNA of the CDR3: TGCGCCAGCAGCTTGGGAGTCGTGCAGTTCGGAGAGACCCAGTACTTC. This encodes CASSLGVVQFGETQYF.